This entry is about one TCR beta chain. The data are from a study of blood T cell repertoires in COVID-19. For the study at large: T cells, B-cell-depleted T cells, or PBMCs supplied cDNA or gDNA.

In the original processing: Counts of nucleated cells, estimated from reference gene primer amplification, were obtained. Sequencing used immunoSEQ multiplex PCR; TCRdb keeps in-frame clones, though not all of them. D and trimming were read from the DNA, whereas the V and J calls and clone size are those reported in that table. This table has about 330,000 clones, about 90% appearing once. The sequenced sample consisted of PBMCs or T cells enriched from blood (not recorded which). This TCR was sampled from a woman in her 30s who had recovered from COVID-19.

CDR3 sequence reads: CASSEDLTAGDTQYF. The CDR3 region has the DNA TGCGCCAGCAGCGAAGACTTGACTGCGGGAGATACGCAGTATTTT. The rearrangement uses TRBV5-1 and TRBJ2-3, with TRBD2 as a possible D gene (5 bases). CDR3 length: 15 residues. Per the germline V gene, CDR1 is SGHRS and CDR2 is YFSETQ. V gave up 4 bases and J gave up 5 bases, with 17 bases separating them.